Shown below are 15 T cell receptor beta chains from a single sample sequenced in a study of blood T cell repertoires in COVID-19. The table came from immunoSEQ multiplex PCR; TCRdb's copy has only in-frame clones and leaves some out. The table includes approximately 260,000 clones, 75% to 90% detected once. Material: peripheral blood. These receptor sequences come from a man in his fifties or sixties who had recovered from COVID-19.

The chain joins TRBV7-2 to TRBJ2-1; D perhaps matches TRBD2 (7 bases). Germline V gene lookup returns CDR1 SGHTA and CDR2 FQGNSA. The germline V and J ends were trimmed by 4 bases and 10 bases, with 11 bases remaining between them. This CDR3 is built from 12 residues. The CDR3 reads CASSWGGAEQFF. Here the CDR3 DNA reads TGTGCCAGCAGCTGGGGGGGGGCAGAGCAGTTCTTC.

V usage is TRBV5-4 and J usage is TRBJ2-2; TRBD2 matches 7 bases. The CDR3 covers 16 residues. V gave up 5 bases and J gave up 0 bases; unmatched junction bases: 7. Germline V gives CDR1 SGHNT, CDR2 YYREEE (reference sequence). The CDR3 DNA follows: TGTGCCAGCAGACGTACCGGGACTACGAACACCGGGGAGCTGTTTTTT. This encodes CASRRTGTTNTGELFF.

This clone showed up just a few times. V and J are TRBV11-2 and TRBJ2-7; D is possibly TRBD1 (6 bases). V gave up 1 base and J gave up 3 bases, with 13 bases separating them. Germline V lookup: CDR1 SGHAT, CDR2 FQNNGV. There are 15 residues in the CDR3. CDR3 DNA: TGTGCCAGCAGCTTAGGCGTAGGGGGAATCTACGAGCAGTACTTC. It yields the protein CASSLGVGGIYEQYF.

The genes are TRBV7-7 and TRBJ2-6, with a weak D call TRBD2 (5 bases). The CDR3 spans 17 residues. V dropped 4 bases and J dropped 2 bases, with 15 bases sitting between them. Germline V gene data show CDR1 as SSHAT and CDR2 as FNYEAQ (reference sequence). DNA of the CDR3: TGTGCCAGCAGCTCCCGGACTCCCCTGGCTGGGGCCAACGTCCTGACTTTC. It codes for CASSSRTPLAGANVLTF.

V is TRBV5-6 and J is TRBJ2-2; TRBD2 might be the D (5 bases). Germline-derived CDR1 and CDR2 are SGHDT and YYEEEE. V shed 5 bases and J shed 6 bases, with 11 bases lying between them. The CDR3 length is 13 residues. The chain's CDR3 is CASSGEFAGELFF. For the CDR3, the DNA is TGTGCCAGCAGTGGGGAGTTTGCCGGGGAGCTGTTTTTT.

This rearrangement joins TRBV9 to TRBJ2-7; D is unclear. This CDR3 is built from 14 residues. V was clipped by 4 bases and J by 3 bases, with 14 bases between them. Per the germline V gene, CDR1 is SGDLS and CDR2 is YYNGEE. The CDR3 DNA is TGTGCCAGCAGCAGAGGTGACCTTCTCTACGAGCAGTACTTC. It specifies CASSRGDLLYEQYF.

This chain links TRBV5-5 with TRBJ1-4; 7 bases fit TRBD1. V lost 4 bases and J lost 7; bases outside the gene matches: 10. There are 15 residues in the CDR3. Germline CDR1 and CDR2: SGHKS and YYEKEE (reference sequence). The CDR3 DNA sequence: TGTGCCAGCAGCCTTGACGACAGGGACTCTGAAAAACTGTTTTTT. Translation gives CASSLDDRDSEKLFF.

The J gene is TRBJ2-7, the V gene TRBV11-1; 8 bases match TRBD1. In germline, CDR1 is SGHAT, CDR2 FQDESV (reference sequence). The CDR3 contains 15 residues. Trimming took 6 bases from V and 4 from J; bases not matched to a gene: 11. The CDR3 bases are TGTGCCAGCAGTAGATCGACAGGGGATTTTTACGAGCAGTACTTC. Translating it yields CASSRSTGDFYEQYF.

This clone was found once. The J gene is TRBJ1-2, the V gene TRBV9, with TRBD1 identical over 9 bases. Germline CDR1 and CDR2: SGDLS and YYNGEE. This CDR3 has 14 residues. With 3 bases clipped from V and 7 bases from J, the junction kept 7 bases outside the gene matches. CDR3 DNA: TGTGCCAGCAGCGGCGGGACAGGGAGTGCTGGCTACACCTTC. This codes for CASSGGTGSAGYTF.

This chain links TRBV9 with TRBJ1-2; 9 bases agree with TRBD1. The ends lost 3 bases at V and 2 bases at J; junction bases unmatched: 2. The CDR3 has 14 amino acids. CDR1 SGDLS and CDR2 YYNGEE come from the germline V gene. The CDR3 bases are TGTGCCAGCAGCGGGGGACAGGGAAACTATGGCTACACCTTC. Translating gives CASSGGQGNYGYTF.

The V gene is TRBV19, the J gene TRBJ1-2, with 8 bases matching TRBD1. Germline loops: CDR1 LNHDA, CDR2 SQIVND (reference sequence). The CDR3 runs to 15 residues. The ends lost 5 bases at V and 2 bases at J; junction bases unmatched: 7. The CDR3 reads CASSAGAGGNYGYTF. CDR3 nucleotides: TGTGCCAGTAGTGCCGGCGCAGGGGGCAACTATGGCTACACCTTC. Based on the CDR3 plus reference TRBV19 and TRBJ1-2, the full variable domain is DGGITQSPKYLFRKEGQNVTLSCEQNLNHDAMYWYRQDPGQGLRLIYYSQIVNDFQKGDIAEGYSVSREKKESFPLTVTSAQKNPTAFYLCASSAGAGGNYGYTFGSGTRLTVV.

The chain uses TRBV19 and TRBJ1-1, with D perhaps TRBD1 (6 bases). CDR1 and CDR2 from the germline V gene are LNHDA and SQIVND (reference sequence). Deletions cut 2 bases from V and 0 bases from J, with 7 bases between. The CDR3 sequence is 14 residues long. CDR3 coding DNA: TGTGCCAGTAGTATAAGGGGGATGAACACTGAAGCTTTCTTT. Encoded protein: CASSIRGMNTEAFF. Complete variable domain (other parts from reference TRBV19 and TRBJ1-1): DGGITQSPKYLFRKEGQNVTLSCEQNLNHDAMYWYRQDPGQGLRLIYYSQIVNDFQKGDIAEGYSVSREKKESFPLTVTSAQKNPTAFYLCASSIRGMNTEAFFGQGTRLTVV.

The chain links TRBV29-1 to TRBJ2-2; D is ambiguous. V lost 1 base to trimming and J lost 1 base, with 7 bases between them. The CDR3 is 14 amino acids. Germline V CDR1 and CDR2: SQVTM, ANQGSEA. CDR3 region: CSVEGAENTGELFF. CDR3 nucleotides: TGCAGCGTTGAAGGGGCAGAGAACACCGGGGAGCTGTTTTTT.

V is TRBV6-1 and J is TRBJ1-1; D might be TRBD1 (5 bases). CDR3 length: 13 residues. Trimming took 3 bases from V and 8 from J, leaving 13 bases between them. The germline V gene has CDR1 MNHNS and CDR2 SASEGT. CDR3 DNA sequence: TGTGCCAGCAGTGATGCCCAGGGTAGAGAAGCTTTCTTT. The encoded protein is CASSDAQGREAFF.

V and J are TRBV3-1 (or the pseudogene TRBV3-2) and TRBJ2-3; weak D call: TRBD1 (5 bases). Germline CDR1 and CDR2: LGHDT and YNNKEL (reference sequence). This CDR3 region has 13 residues. Trimming removed 0 bases at V and 4 bases at J, with 5 bases between. The DNA of the CDR3 is TGTGCCAGCAGCCAAGAGGGGCCAGATACGCAGTATTTT. Its translation: CASSQEGPDTQYF.